Below, 26 T cell receptor beta chains from the same sample are listed, as sequenced in a study of CD8 T cell repertoires and HIV-1 epitope variants. Which antigens these TCRs recognize remains unknown. TCRdb's copy holds only in-frame clones and misses some; the assay was immunoSEQ multiplex PCR. The sample carries just over 2,500 clones, roughly 72% recorded once. Sequences were obtained from cultured CD8+ T cells derived from PBMCs. The receptors here all came from a male donor with HIV.

The V and J genes are TRBV7-3 and TRBJ2-1; D not certain. The CDR3 spans 15 residues. In germline, CDR1 is SGHTA, CDR2 FQGTGA. With 5 bases removed from V and 0 bases from J, the gap between germline ends came to 11 bases. The CDR3 reads CASSQYVGSYNEQFF. CDR3 sequence (DNA): TGTGCCAGCAGCCAATATGTAGGCTCCTACAATGAGCAGTTCTTC.

V gene TRBV27 combines with J gene TRBJ2-1; weak D call: TRBD1 (5 bases). This CDR3 comprises 17 residues. Looked up from germline, CDR1 is MNHEY and CDR2 is SMNVEV (reference sequence). Trimming pared 0 bases from V and 0 bases from J, leaving 12 bases between. The DNA for the CDR3 is TGTGCCAGCAGTTTATCGTCCAGGGTGAACTCCTACAATGAGCAGTTCTTC. Residues: CASSLSSRVNSYNEQFF.

A word on this clone: Other nucleotide sequences in the sample specify the same CDR3. The chain links TRBV19 to TRBJ1-1; D not resolved. This CDR3 has 14 amino acids. Germline V lookup: CDR1 LNHDA, CDR2 SQIVND (reference sequence). V was shortened by 8 bases and J by 4 bases, with 17 bases between the two germline ends. The CDR3 protein is CASSDGAWGTEAFF. CDR3 nucleotide sequence: TGTGCCAGTTCCGACGGAGCCTGGGGCACTGAAGCTTTCTTT.

The genes are TRBV4-3 and TRBJ2-3; 10 bases align to TRBD2. Germline CDR1 is LGHNA and CDR2 is YSLEER. V was pared by 3 bases and J by 3 bases, with 6 bases of the junction left unmatched. This CDR3 is built from 16 residues. CDR3 sequence reads: CASSQQTSGATDTQYF. CDR3 in DNA: TGCGCCAGCAGCCAGCAAACTAGCGGGGCGACAGATACGCAGTATTTT.

The rearrangement joins TRBV19 to TRBJ2-1; TRBD2 matches at 7 bases. J gave up 6 bases and V 1 base, and 6 bases lay outside the gene matches. From germline, CDR1 is LNHDA and CDR2 SQIVND (reference sequence). This CDR3 has 15 residues. CDR3 DNA sequence: TGTGCCAGTAGTATAGTAAGCGGGAACCCCAATGAGCAGTTCTTC. Its translation is CASSIVSGNPNEQFF.

This clone came up a few times. This chain links TRBV7-8 with TRBJ2-2; 9 nucleotides match TRBD1. V trimming: 8 bases; J trimming: 2 bases; junction bases outside the gene matches: 12. The CDR3 is 17 amino acids. The germline V gene encodes CDR1 SGHVS and CDR2 FQNEAQ. CDR3 residues: CASSISRTGVNTGELFF. For the CDR3, the DNA is TGTGCCAGCTCTATTTCCAGGACAGGGGTTAACACCGGGGAGCTGTTTTTT.

This clone was detected only a few times. The chain joins TRBV9 to TRBJ1-4; TRBD1 aligns across 9 bases. Germline CDR1 reads SGDLS; CDR2 reads YYNGEE. Trimming took 3 bases from V and 5 from J; bases not matched to a gene: 5. The CDR3 contains 15 residues. The CDR3 DNA follows: TGTGCCAGCAGCGCGACCGGGACAGGGAATGAAAAACTGTTTTTT. Protein product: CASSATGTGNEKLFF.

The gene calls are TRBV7-6 and TRBJ2-7, with a tentative D call TRBD2 (7 bases). The germline gives CDR1 SGHVS, CDR2 FNYEAQ. The CDR3 contains 17 residues. V lost 1 base and J 0 bases, leaving 16 bases between the germline ends. The CDR3 coding sequence is TGTGCCAGCAGCTTAGGGGAGGGTACAGGGAGCTCCTACGAGCAGTACTTC. Protein product: CASSLGEGTGSSYEQYF.

V gene TRBV28 combines with J gene TRBJ2-7; no reliable D call. Trimming cost V 4 bases and J 2 bases, with 9 bases left between them. Germline values: CDR1 MDHEN, CDR2 SYDVKM. The CDR3 contains 13 residues. Here the CDR3 reads CASSYSQAYEQYF. DNA of the CDR3: TGTGCCAGCAGTTATTCCCAGGCCTACGAGCAGTACTTC.

This sequence joins TRBV7-9 and TRBJ2-7; 9 nucleotides align to TRBD1. Trimming cost V 4 bases and J 2 bases; bases outside gene matches: 12. This CDR3 is 17 amino acids long. Per the germline V gene, CDR1 is SEHNR and CDR2 is FQNEAQ (reference sequence). Here the CDR3 DNA reads TGTGCCAGCAGCTCCCAGGGACAGGGAGGTAACACCTACGAGCAGTACTTC. Amino acids: CASSSQGQGGNTYEQYF.

J is TRBJ1-2 and V is TRBV4-3; D is unclear. Germline assignment: CDR1 LGHNA and CDR2 YSLEER. This CDR3 contains 15 residues. With 0 bases removed from V and 0 bases from J, the gap between germline ends came to 8 bases. The CDR3, as DNA: TGCGCCAGCAGCCAAGAGCTCGGATCTAACTATGGCTACACCTTC. It specifies CASSQELGSNYGYTF.

The rearrangement uses TRBV5-5 and TRBJ1-1; D ambiguous. The V gene lost 5 bases and the J gene lost 0 bases, with 8 bases spanning the gap. Germline V gene lookup returns CDR1 SGHKS and CDR2 YYEKEE (reference sequence). The CDR3 covers 13 residues. The CDR3 region is CASREDLNTEAFF. The DNA of the CDR3 is TGTGCCAGCAGAGAAGACTTGAACACTGAAGCTTTCTTT. The full variable domain, completed using reference TRBV5-5 and TRBJ1-1, is DAGVTQSPTHLIKTRGQQVTLRCSPISGHKSVSWYQQVLGQGPQFIFQYYEKEERGRGNFPDRFSARQFPNYSSELNVNALLLGDSALYLCASREDLNTEAFFGQGTRLTVV.

The V gene is TRBV9, the J gene TRBJ2-1, with D possibly TRBD2 on 5 matching bases. The CDR3 covers 14 residues. Germline V gene data show CDR1 as SGDLS and CDR2 as YYNGEE. The ends were cut back, 0 bases at V and 3 bases at J, with 7 bases in the middle. The DNA of the CDR3 is TGTGCCAGCAGCGTAGCGGGGAGCTACAATGAGCAGTTCTTC. Translated: CASSVAGSYNEQFF.

Only a few counts were recorded for this clone. V is TRBV4-1 and J is TRBJ1-5; D gene ambiguous. Germline lookup yields CDR1 MGHRA and CDR2 YSYEKL. V was clipped by 0 bases and J by 13 bases, with 13 bases between them. The CDR3 length is 13 residues. CDR3 bases: TGCGCCAGCAGCCAAGATGGGCGGGCACCGCAGCATTTT. Protein product: CASSQDGRAPQHF.

The genes are TRBV6-5 and TRBJ1-2; D ambiguous. Trimming removed 4 bases from V and 6 bases from J, with 12 bases in between. The CDR3 totals 13 residues. Germline CDR1 is MNHEY and CDR2 is SVGAGI. CDR3 amino acids: CASSLHDRDGYTF. CDR3 coding DNA: TGTGCCAGCAGTTTACACGATCGGGATGGCTACACCTTC.

The J gene is TRBJ2-3, the V gene TRBV6-4; D is unresolved. V lost 5 bases to trimming and J lost 4 bases, with 13 bases between them. The CDR3 has 14 residues. CDR1 and CDR2 from the germline V gene are MRHNA and SNTAGT. The CDR3 region has the DNA TGTGCCAGCAGTAAGGGCGGTACCGCAGATACGCAGTATTTT. This codes for CASSKGGTADTQYF.

The CDR3 DNA reads as TGTGCCAGTAGTACTCACGCTGGACTAGCGGAAAGCTCCTACGAGCAGTACTTC. Its protein product is CASSTHAGLAESSYEQYF. V and J are TRBV19 and TRBJ2-7, with TRBD2 identical over 10 bases. J lost 0 bases, V lost 4 bases, and 12 bases had no gene match. The CDR3 runs to 18 residues. The germline V gene has CDR1 LNHDA and CDR2 SQIVND (reference sequence).

There are a few counts of this clone. The V and J genes are TRBV28 and TRBJ1-2; TRBD1 matches at 10 bases. V lost 5 bases and J lost 7; bases outside the gene matches: 7. The CDR3 has 14 residues. Germline lookup yields CDR1 MDHEN and CDR2 SYDVKM. The CDR3 loop reads CASSPSRTGGGYTF. The CDR3 DNA sequence: TGTGCCAGCAGTCCCTCTCGGACAGGGGGTGGCTACACCTTC.

The rearrangement links TRBV7-8 to TRBJ2-1; D unclear. V lost 5 bases to trimming and J lost 4 bases, with 9 bases between them. In germline, CDR1 is SGHVS, CDR2 FQNEAQ. This CDR3 is built from 13 residues. The CDR3 is CASSPGDYNEQFF. The CDR3 DNA follows: TGTGCCAGCAGCCCAGGCGATTACAATGAGCAGTTCTTC.

A few counts support this clone. This chain links TRBV6-5 with TRBJ2-3; D possibly uses TRBD1 or TRBD2 (7 bases each). V was pared by 6 bases and J by 8 bases, with 12 bases between. This CDR3 region has 12 residues. CDR1 is MNHEY, CDR2 SVGAGI, per germline. DNA of the CDR3: TGTGCCAGCAGCCCAGGGGGGGGTACGCAGTATTTT. This sequence encodes CASSPGGGTQYF.

The gene calls are TRBV6-6 and TRBJ2-1, with D possibly matching TRBD2 (6 bases). The CDR3 contains 13 residues. The germline gives CDR1 MNHNY, CDR2 SVGAGI (reference sequence). V was shortened by 8 bases and J by 4 bases, with 12 bases between the two germline ends. CDR3 loop: CASRIAVYNEQFF. DNA of the CDR3: TGTGCCAGCCGGATAGCGGTATACAATGAGCAGTTCTTC.

The chain couples TRBV7-9 to TRBJ2-7; D perhaps matches TRBD2 (5 bases). The CDR3 spans 16 residues. Germline V CDR1 and CDR2: SEHNR, FQNEAQ (reference sequence). V gave up 2 bases and J gave up 0 bases, with 14 bases separating them. Here the CDR3 reads CASSLSFGERSYEQYF. CDR3 DNA: TGTGCCAGCAGCTTATCGTTCGGGGAACGCTCCTACGAGCAGTACTTC.

The chain carries TRBV28 and TRBJ1-4; 10 nucleotides match TRBD1. Germline CDR1 and CDR2: MDHEN and SYDVKM. V dropped 6 bases and J dropped 6; count of bases not matched to a gene: 4. This CDR3 is 14 amino acids long. The CDR3: CASRPGTGDEKLFF. CDR3 bases: TGTGCCAGCAGGCCCGGGACAGGGGATGAAAAACTGTTTTTT.

The V gene is TRBV27, the J gene TRBJ2-3, with a weak D call TRBD2 (6 bases). The germline V gene encodes CDR1 MNHEY and CDR2 SMNVEV (reference sequence). CDR3 size: 15 residues. The germline V and J ends were trimmed by 6 bases and 4 bases, with 17 bases remaining between them. CDR3 loop: CASRFGAGRPDTQYF. The CDR3 DNA follows: TGTGCCAGCAGGTTCGGGGCGGGAAGGCCAGATACGCAGTATTTT.

In its sample, this clone was seen a few times. The chain links TRBV27 to TRBJ2-7; the D gene is possibly TRBD1 (6 bases). Germline CDR1 is MNHEY and CDR2 is SMNVEV (reference sequence). Trimming took 5 bases from V and 3 from J, leaving 14 bases between them. The CDR3 extends over 14 amino acids. DNA of the CDR3: TGTGCCAGCAGTCAGGGGCCAATTGGCTACGAGCAGTACTTC. Translated, it gives CASSQGPIGYEQYF.

V gene TRBV9 combines with J gene TRBJ2-4, with 7 nucleotides matching TRBD1. Trimming cost V 3 bases and J 5 bases; bases outside gene matches: 8. This CDR3 is built from 15 residues. Germline CDR1 is SGDLS and CDR2 is YYNGEE. The CDR3 loop reads CASSDSGTAENIQYF. The CDR3 DNA reads TGTGCCAGCAGCGACTCCGGGACAGCAGAAAACATTCAGTACTTC.